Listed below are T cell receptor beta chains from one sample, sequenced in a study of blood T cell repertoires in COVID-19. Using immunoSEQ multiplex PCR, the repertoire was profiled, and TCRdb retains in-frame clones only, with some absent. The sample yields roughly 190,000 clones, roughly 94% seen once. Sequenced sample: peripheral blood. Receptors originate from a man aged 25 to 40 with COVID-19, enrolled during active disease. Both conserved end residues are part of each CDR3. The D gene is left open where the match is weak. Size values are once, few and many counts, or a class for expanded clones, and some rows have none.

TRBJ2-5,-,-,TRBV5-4,CASSLDWQETQYF,TGTGCCAGCAGCTTGGACTGGCAAGAGACCCAGTACTTC
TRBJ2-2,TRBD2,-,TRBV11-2,CASSAGLAGAGELFF,TGTGCCAGCAGCGCGGGACTAGCAGGCGCCGGGGAGCTGTTTTTT
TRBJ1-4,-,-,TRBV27,CASSSDTLPGKLFF,TGTGCCAGCAGTTCCGATACTCTCCCCGGAAAACTGTTTTTT
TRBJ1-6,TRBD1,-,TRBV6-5,CASRDSYNSPLHF,TGTGCCAGCCGGGACAGTTATAATTCACCCCTCCACTTT
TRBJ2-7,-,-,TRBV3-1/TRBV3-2,CASSRRGNSYEQYF,TGTGCCAGCAGCCGTCGGGGGAACTCCTACGAGCAGTACTTC
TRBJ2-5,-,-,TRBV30,CAWSKPGHLRGQYF,TGTGCCTGGAGTAAACCGGGACACCTCCGGGGCCAGTACTTC
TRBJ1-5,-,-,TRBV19,CASSIDIYRDILYSNQPQHF,TGTGCCAGTAGTATAGATATTTACCGGGACATCCTGTATAGCAATCAGCCCCAGCATTTT
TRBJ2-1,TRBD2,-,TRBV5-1,CASSLGGSGGINEQFF,TGCGCCAGCAGCTTGGGCGGTAGCGGGGGGATCAATGAGCAGTTCTTC
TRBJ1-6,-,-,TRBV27,CASSSLYNSPLHF,TGTGCCAGCAGTTCACTCTATAATTCACCCCTCCACTTT
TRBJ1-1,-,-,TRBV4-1,CASSQGPRGTEAFF,TGCGCCAGCAGCCAAGGGCCCCGAGGGACTGAAGCTTTCTTT
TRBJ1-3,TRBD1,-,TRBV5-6,CASSLVGRGSGNTIYF,TGTGCCAGCAGCTTGGTTGGCAGGGGGTCTGGAAACACCATATATTTT
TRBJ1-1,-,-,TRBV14,CASSQVTGGGTEAFF,TGTGCCAGCAGCCAGGTGACCGGAGGAGGCACTGAAGCTTTCTTT
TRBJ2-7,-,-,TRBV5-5,CASSSPTGPYEQYF,TGTGCCAGCAGCTCTCCGACAGGTCCCTACGAGCAGTACTTC
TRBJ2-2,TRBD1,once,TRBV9,CASSVRQGSNTGELFF,TGTGCCAGCAGCGTCAGACAGGGCTCGAACACCGGGGAGCTGTTTTTT
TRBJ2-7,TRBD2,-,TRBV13,CASSPPSGGSSYEQYF,TGTGCCAGCAGCCCACCTAGCGGGGGAAGCTCCTACGAGCAGTACTTC
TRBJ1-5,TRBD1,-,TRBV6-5,CACRQGFYQPQHF,TGTGCTTGCAGACAGGGGTTCTATCAGCCCCAGCATTTT
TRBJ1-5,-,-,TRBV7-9,CASSLDTDQPQHF,TGTGCCAGCAGCTTGGACACTGATCAGCCCCAGCATTTT
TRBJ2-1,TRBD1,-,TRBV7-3,CASSLTPTGGNEQFF,TGTGCCAGCAGCTTAACTCCGACAGGGGGAAATGAGCAGTTCTTC
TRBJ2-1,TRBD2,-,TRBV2,CASIRLAGGNEQFF,TGTGCCAGCATCCGACTAGCGGGGGGGAATGAGCAGTTCTTC
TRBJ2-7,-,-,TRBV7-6,CASSLGAFEQYF,TGTGCCAGCAGCTTAGGAGCATTCGAGCAGTACTTC
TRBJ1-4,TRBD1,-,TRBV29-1,CSVETTGLGEKLFF,TGCAGCGTTGAGACGACAGGGCTAGGGGAAAAACTGTTTTTT
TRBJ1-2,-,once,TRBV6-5,CASTKKGGALDGYTF,TGTGCCAGCACCAAGAAGGGCGGGGCCTTGGATGGCTACACCTTC
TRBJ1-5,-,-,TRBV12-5,CASGLSGLNQPQHF,TGTGCTAGTGGTTTGTCAGGCCTCAATCAGCCCCAGCATTTT
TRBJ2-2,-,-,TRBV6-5,CASRRDVTGELFF,TGTGCCAGCAGGAGGGATGTGACCGGGGAGCTGTTTTTT
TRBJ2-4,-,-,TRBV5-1,CASSLGTGTGPIQYF,TGCGCCAGCAGCTTGGGCACCGGGACTGGCCCTATTCAGTACTTC
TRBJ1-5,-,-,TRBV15,CATSREQGGQPQHF,TGTGCCACCAGCAGAGAGCAGGGAGGTCAGCCCCAGCATTTT
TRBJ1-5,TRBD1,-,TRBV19,CASRKTGRSNQPQHF,TGTGCCAGTAGGAAGACAGGGCGCAGCAATCAGCCCCAGCATTTT
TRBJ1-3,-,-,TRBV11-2,CASSSSVLSGNTIYF,TGTGCCAGCAGCTCGTCGGTTCTCTCTGGAAACACCATATATTTT
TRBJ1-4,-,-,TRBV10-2,CASSEWQGGEKLFF,TGCGCCAGCAGTGAGTGGCAGGGAGGCGAAAAACTGTTTTTT
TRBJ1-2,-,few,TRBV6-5,CASTFGVGYGYTF,TGTGCCAGCACCTTCGGAGTGGGCTATGGCTACACCTTC
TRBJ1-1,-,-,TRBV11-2,CASSPQGRTMNTEAFF,TGTGCCAGCAGCCCCCAGGGCCGGACCATGAACACTGAAGCTTTCTTT
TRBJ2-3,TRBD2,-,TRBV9,CASSVGFPGGAADTQYF,TGTGCCAGCAGCGTAGGGTTTCCGGGGGGGGCCGCAGATACGCAGTATTTT
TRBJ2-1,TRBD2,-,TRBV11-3,CASSPSGVYNEQFF,TGTGCCAGCAGCCCCAGCGGGGTTTACAATGAGCAGTTCTTC
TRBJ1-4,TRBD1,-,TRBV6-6,CASRTTGGGEKLFF,TGTGCCAGCAGGACTACAGGGGGTGGTGAAAAACTGTTTTTT
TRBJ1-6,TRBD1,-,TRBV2,CASSLRTGRNSPLHF,TGTGCCAGCAGTTTAAGGACAGGGCGCAATTCACCCCTCCACTTT
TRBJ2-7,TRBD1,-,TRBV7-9,CASTYRDRVYEQYF,TGTGCCAGCACCTACCGGGACAGAGTTTACGAGCAGTACTTC
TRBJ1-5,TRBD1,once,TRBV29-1,CSVSEKGQKNSNQPQHF,TGCAGCGTCTCAGAAAAGGGACAGAAGAATAGCAATCAGCCCCAGCATTTT
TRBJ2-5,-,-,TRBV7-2,CASSLRLEKTQYF,TGTGCCAGCAGCTTACGGCTAGAAAAGACCCAGTACTTC
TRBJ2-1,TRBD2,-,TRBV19,CASSIGPVRGGFYEQFF,TGTGCCAGTAGTATAGGTCCTGTACGGGGGGGCTTTTATGAGCAGTTCTTC
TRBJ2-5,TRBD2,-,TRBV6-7,CASPQFSGARETQYF,TGTGCCAGCCCTCAGTTTAGCGGGGCACGGGAGACCCAGTACTTC
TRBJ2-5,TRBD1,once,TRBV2,CASRKNLQGPETQYF,TGTGCCAGCAGGAAAAATTTACAGGGGCCAGAGACCCAGTACTTC
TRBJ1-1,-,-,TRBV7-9,CASSADYNWGEAFF,TGTGCCAGCAGCGCTGACTACAACTGGGGTGAAGCTTTCTTT
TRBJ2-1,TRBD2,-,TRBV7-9,CASSLVGSGGYNEQFF,TGTGCCAGCAGCTTAGTTGGTAGCGGGGGTTACAATGAGCAGTTCTTC
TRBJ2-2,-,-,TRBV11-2,CASSLRRFRGLTGELFF,TGTGCCAGCAGCTTACGGCGGTTCAGGGGCCTCACCGGGGAGCTGTTTTTT
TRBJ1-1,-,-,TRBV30,CASLFGGVGAAFF,TGTGCCTCCCTGTTTGGGGGGGTCGGGGCAGCTTTCTTT
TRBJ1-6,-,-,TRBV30,CAWSEQNSPLHF,TGTGCCTGGAGTGAACAGAATTCACCCCTCCACTTT
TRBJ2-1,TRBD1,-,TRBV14,CASSHLDRGRSYNEQFF,TGTGCCAGCAGCCACCTTGACAGGGGTCGATCCTACAATGAGCAGTTCTTC
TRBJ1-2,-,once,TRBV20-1,CSASTGGGDGYTF,TGCAGTGCTAGTACTGGGGGCGGCGATGGCTACACCTTC